The TCR beta chain under discussion was sequenced for a study of Graves' ophthalmopathy and Graves' hyperthyroidism. This CDR3 is built from 14 residues. V lost 2 bases and J 2 bases, leaving 9 bases between the germline ends. Germline CDR1 is SEHNR and CDR2 is FQNEAQ (reference sequence). In this sample, this clonotype turned up many times. From RNA, the CDR3 regions of TCR beta chains were amplified and sequenced. Following a first-round RT-PCR that used HTBI primers, a second-round multiplex PCR was carried out. From the multiplex PCR reads, TCRdb called clonotypes with MiXCR, one entry per CDR3 protein. The repertoire has about 210,000 distinct CDR3 sequences, around 30% of them found once; the top ten carry around 10%.

Sequencing input: peripheral blood. The V gene is TRBV7-9, the J gene TRBJ2-5; D not certain. The TCR was taken from a man in his forties or fifties with Graves' ophthalmopathy. The CDR3 DNA reads TGTGCCAGCAGCTTATTAACGAGTCAAGAGACCCAGTACTTC. Protein product: CASSLLTSQETQYF.